The present TCR beta chain was sequenced within a study of blood T cell repertoires in COVID-19. Whole-study context: There were acute and convalescent COVID-19 samples, and they came from the United States, Italy and Spain.

The CDR3 covers 21 residues. This clone was recorded only once. Measured with immunoSEQ multiplex PCR; TCRdb has only the in-frame clones, and not every one. This table has some 320,000 clones, approximately 90% appearing once. The chain employs TRBV21-1 and TRBJ1-5; TRBD1 is the table's D call and was not checked against the DNA. TRBV21-1 is a pseudogene segment. This TCR was recovered from a woman in her twenties or thirties who had recovered from COVID-19. Sequenced input: peripheral blood. The CDR3 protein is CASSKVAARSSGGEGNQPQHF. Here the CDR3 DNA reads TGTGCCAGCAGCAAAGTCGCTGCGAGATCGTCAGGGGGCGAAGGCAATCAGCCCCAGCATTTT.